Each of the 3 T cell receptor beta chains below was sequenced from the same sample in a study of blood T cells in healthy people across ages. Primers used in a second PCR of roughly 6 to 11 cycles were a sample-barcoded 5' primer and a J-beta primer mix. TCRdb re-called the 5' RACE reads with MiXCR, one entry per CDR3 protein. This sample carries about 900,000 distinct CDR3 sequences, around 48% of them seen once, and the ten largest clones take around an eighth. Sequencing input: blood. These receptors originate from a man younger than 40 in good health.

The rearrangement links TRBV6-2 or TRBV6-3 to TRBJ1-1; D is uncertain. This CDR3 region has 13 residues. Deletions cut 2 bases from V and 3 bases from J, with 7 bases between. The germline CDR1 and CDR2 sequences are MNHEY and SVGEGT. CDR3 coding DNA: TGTGCCAGCAGTTACAGGCTAGACACTGAAGCTTTCTTT. Protein: CASSYRLDTEAFF.

V is TRBV3-1 and J is TRBJ2-2; unclear D gene. The CDR3 is 14 residues long. Per the germline V gene, CDR1 is LGHDT and CDR2 is YNNKEL (reference sequence). V lost 1 base to trimming and J lost 4 bases, with 7 bases between them. CDR3 amino acids: CASSQGLGTGELFF. The CDR3 DNA reads TGTGCCAGCAGCCAAGGGTTGGGCACCGGGGAGCTGTTTTTT.

The V gene is TRBV6-1, the J gene TRBJ2-4, with D hard to call. The CDR3 spans 18 residues. The germline V gene has CDR1 MNHNS and CDR2 SASEGT. Trimming shortened V by 2 bases and J by 3 bases, and 20 bases separated the two germline ends. The CDR3 region has the DNA TGTGCCAGCAGTGAAATGGGTGTTTGGGAAGCTCTCAAAAACATTCAGTACTTC. Translating gives CASSEMGVWEALKNIQYF.